One and the same sample provided the 10 T cell receptor beta chains below, sequenced in a study of blood T cells in healthy people across ages. Next came a second PCR, run for roughly 7 to 12 cycles, which used a sample-barcoded 5' primer along with a J-beta primer mix. TCRdb re-analysed the 5' RACE reads in MiXCR, keeping a single row per CDR3 protein. The sample includes fewer than 600,000 distinct CDR3 sequences, about a quarter of them seen just once. This sample was also put to use in a study of T cells of mothers and their children.

What was sequenced was blood. Source of these receptors: a boy aged 2 to 9 in good health.

The chain couples TRBV10-2 to TRBJ2-6, with 12 bases lining up with TRBD1. CDR1 WSHSY and CDR2 SAAADI come from the germline V gene. V shed 4 bases, J shed 1 base, and the junction held 8 bases outside the gene matches. The CDR3 runs 19 residues. As DNA, the CDR3 is TGCGCCAGCAGTGGATTCCGGGACAGGGGGCCTTCTGGGGCCAACGTCCTGACTTTC. This sequence encodes CASSGFRDRGPSGANVLTF.

This clonotype was picked up one time. This chain connects TRBV20-1 to TRBJ1-2, with 8 bases matching TRBD1. The CDR3 totals 16 residues. Trimming removed 0 bases from V and 8 bases from J; junction bases left unmatched: 14. Germline V gives CDR1 DFQATT, CDR2 SNEGSKA (reference sequence). The chain's CDR3 is CSARDLKTGQERGYTF. CDR3 nucleotides: TGCAGTGCTAGAGATCTTAAAACGGGACAGGAGAGGGGCTACACCTTC.

This clonotype was seen only a few times. The chain joins TRBV5-1 to TRBJ2-7; no definite D call. The germline CDR1 and CDR2 sequences are SGHRS and YFSETQ. The V and J ends lost 3 bases and 13 bases respectively, with 20 bases between them. The CDR3 consists of 13 residues. CDR3 residues: CASSYSIGLEYYF. CDR3 nucleotide sequence: TGCGCCAGCAGCTACTCGATTGGCCTGGAGTATTACTTC.

The genes are TRBV6-5 and TRBJ2-4; TRBD2 might be the D (7 bases). Germline V lookup: CDR1 MNHEY, CDR2 SVGAGI. The CDR3 has 16 amino acids. V lost 6 bases to trimming and J lost 6 bases, with 21 bases between them. CDR3 DNA: TGTGCCAGCAGGGATAGGGGGGGCCCGCGTGGAAACATTCAGTACTTC. Translated, it gives CASRDRGGPRGNIQYF.

This clonotype occurred a few times. CDR3 protein: CSAGTGYSGNTIYF. CDR3 DNA sequence: TGCAGCGCGGGGACAGGCTACTCTGGAAACACCATATATTTT. This chain connects TRBV20-1 to TRBJ1-3, with 8 positions matching TRBD1. This CDR3 is 14 amino acids long. The germline CDR1 and CDR2 sequences are DFQATT and SNEGSKA (reference sequence).

For this clonotype: A junction end diverges from the germline sequence, so it may reflect a read error. The chain is built from TRBV5-1 and TRBJ2-3, with D uncertain. From germline, CDR1 is SGHRS and CDR2 YFSETQ. This CDR3 region has 13 residues. The CDR3: CASSPQLPDTQYF. The DNA for the CDR3 is TGCGCCAGCAGCCCCCAACTTCCAGACACGCAGTATTTT.

The CDR3 DNA reads TGTGCCAGCAGCCAGGCCGGAGGGCGCCGGACTAATGAAAAACTGTTTTTT. Its translation is CASSQAGGRRTNEKLFF. The chain is built from TRBV3-1 and TRBJ1-4; D ambiguous. CDR1 is LGHDT, CDR2 YNNKEL, per germline (reference sequence). CDR3 size: 17 residues. Trimming shortened V by 3 bases and J by 2 bases, and 16 bases separated the two germline ends.

This clonotype was seen a handful of times. V gene TRBV12-3 or TRBV12-4 combines with J gene TRBJ2-1; 8 nucleotides agree with TRBD2. J gave up 4 bases and V 1 base, and 6 bases lay outside the gene matches. The CDR3 loop spans 16 amino acids. In DNA form, the CDR3 reads TGTGCCAGCAGTTTAGTAGAAGCTAGCGGGTACAATGAGCAGTTCTTC. The encoded protein is CASSLVEASGYNEQFF.

This clonotype was picked up a small number of times. The rearrangement links TRBV6-6 to TRBJ2-5; D remains unclear. The V gene lost 2 bases and the J gene lost 1 base, with 8 bases spanning the gap. The CDR3 covers 14 residues. CDR1 MNHNY and CDR2 SVGAGI come from the germline V gene (reference sequence). CDR3 coding DNA: TGTGCCAGCAGTTACGGGAACATCCAAGAGACCCAGTACTTC. Amino acids: CASSYGNIQETQYF.

This clonotype occurred a few times. The CDR3: CSARGDRGWETQYF. The DNA of the CDR3 is TGCAGTGCTAGGGGGGACAGGGGCTGGGAGACCCAGTACTTC. V gene TRBV20-1 combines with J gene TRBJ2-5; TRBD1 aligns across 10 bases. V dropped 3 bases and J dropped 5; count of bases not matched to a gene: 6. The CDR3 has 14 residues. Germline CDR1 reads DFQATT; CDR2 reads SNEGSKA (reference sequence).